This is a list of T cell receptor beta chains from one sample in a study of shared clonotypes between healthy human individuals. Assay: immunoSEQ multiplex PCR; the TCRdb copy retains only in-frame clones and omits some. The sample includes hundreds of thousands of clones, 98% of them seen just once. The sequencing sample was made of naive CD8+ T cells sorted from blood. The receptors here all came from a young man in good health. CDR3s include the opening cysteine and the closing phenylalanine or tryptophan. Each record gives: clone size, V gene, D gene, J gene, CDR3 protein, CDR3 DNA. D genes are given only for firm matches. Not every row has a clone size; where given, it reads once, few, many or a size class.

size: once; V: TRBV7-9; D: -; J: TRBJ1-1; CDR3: CASSLWRGLANTEAFF; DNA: TGTGCCAGCAGCTTATGGCGGGGGTTAGCGAACACTGAAGCTTTCTTT
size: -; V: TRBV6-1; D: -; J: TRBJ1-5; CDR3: CASRAGGQPQHF; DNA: TGTGCCAGCAGGGCGGGAGGACAGCCCCAGCATTTT
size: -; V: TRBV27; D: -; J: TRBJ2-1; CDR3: CASSLGVINEQFF; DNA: TGTGCCAGCAGTTTAGGCGTCATCAATGAGCAGTTCTTC
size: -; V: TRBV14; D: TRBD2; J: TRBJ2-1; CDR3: CASSQATSGSNLYNEQFF; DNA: TGTGCCAGCAGCCAAGCGACTAGCGGGAGTAATTTGTACAATGAGCAGTTCTTC
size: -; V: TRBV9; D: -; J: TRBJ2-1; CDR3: CASSPPPGEVGNEQFF; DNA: TGTGCCAGCAGCCCCCCTCCAGGGGAGGTGGGGAATGAGCAGTTCTTC
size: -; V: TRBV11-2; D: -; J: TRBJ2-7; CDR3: CASSSSTGRRYEQYF; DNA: TGTGCCAGCAGCTCCTCTACTGGACGGCGCTACGAGCAGTACTTC
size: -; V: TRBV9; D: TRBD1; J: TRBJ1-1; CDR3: CASSGLNRGSTEAFF; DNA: TGTGCCAGCAGCGGATTAAACAGGGGGTCCACTGAAGCTTTCTTT
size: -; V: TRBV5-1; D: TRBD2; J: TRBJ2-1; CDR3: CASSLEASGRLDNEQFF; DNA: TGCGCCAGCAGCTTGGAGGCTAGCGGGAGGTTGGACAATGAGCAGTTCTTC
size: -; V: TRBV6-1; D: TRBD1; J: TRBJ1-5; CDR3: CASSVDRGQGNQPQHF; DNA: TGTGCCAGCAGTGTGGACAGGGGGCAAGGGAATCAGCCCCAGCATTTT
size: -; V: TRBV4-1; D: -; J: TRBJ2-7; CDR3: CASSESDGAYEQYF; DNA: TGCGCCAGCAGCGAATCAGACGGGGCCTACGAGCAGTACTTC
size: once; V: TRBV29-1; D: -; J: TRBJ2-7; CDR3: CSAIEGGYEQYF; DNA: TGCAGCGCCATTGAAGGGGGCTACGAGCAGTACTTC
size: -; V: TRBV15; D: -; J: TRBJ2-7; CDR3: CATSSGVTYEQYF; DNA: TGTGCCACCAGCAGCGGAGTAACCTACGAGCAGTACTTC
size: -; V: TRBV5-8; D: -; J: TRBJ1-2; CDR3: CASSLSGWEGYTF; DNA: TGTGCCAGCAGCTTAAGCGGATGGGAGGGCTACACCTTC
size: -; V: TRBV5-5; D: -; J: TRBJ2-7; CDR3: CASSLGAGSLRRGDYEQYF; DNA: TGTGCCAGCAGCTTGGGTGCGGGATCACTCCGAAGAGGGGATTACGAGCAGTACTTC
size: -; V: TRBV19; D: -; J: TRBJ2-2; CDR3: CASSGASGELFF; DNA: TGTGCCAGTAGTGGGGCGTCCGGGGAGCTGTTTTTT
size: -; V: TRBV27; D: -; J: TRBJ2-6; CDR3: CASSLTPGANVLTF; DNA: TGTGCCAGCAGTCTCACCCCTGGGGCCAACGTCCTGACTTTC
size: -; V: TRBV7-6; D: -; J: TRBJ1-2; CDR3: CASSFYNLYGYTF; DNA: TGTGCCAGCAGCTTCTACAATCTCTATGGCTACACCTTC
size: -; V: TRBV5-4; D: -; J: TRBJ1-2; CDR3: CASSDRSYGYTF; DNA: TGTGCCAGCAGCGACAGGAGCTATGGCTACACCTTC
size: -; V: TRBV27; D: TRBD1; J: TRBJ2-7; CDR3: CASSLYRGSYEQYF; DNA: TGTGCCAGCAGTTTATACAGGGGCTCCTACGAGCAGTACTTC
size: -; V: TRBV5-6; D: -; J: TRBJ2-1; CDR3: CASSLWPHYNEQFF; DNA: TGTGCCAGCAGCTTGTGGCCGCACTACAATGAGCAGTTCTTC
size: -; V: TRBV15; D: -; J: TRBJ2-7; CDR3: CATSPGSGGYEQYF; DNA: TGTGCCACCAGCCCAGGAAGCGGAGGATACGAGCAGTACTTC